This is a list of T cell receptor beta chains from one sample in a study of blood T cell repertoires in COVID-19. Here immunoSEQ multiplex PCR was the method, and the copy in TCRdb shows in-frame clones only, minus some. This table has around 86,000 clones, over 65% appearing once. What was sequenced was peripheral blood. The receptor set was obtained from a human donor in a cohort sampled during active COVID-19. The CDR3 runs from the conserved cysteine through the conserved F or W. Not all rows give a size; the values are once, few, many and, for expanded clones, a class.

j_gene | abundance | v_gene | CDR3aa
TRBJ1-1 | NA | TRBV5-4 | CASSQGQEIEAFF
TRBJ2-5 | NA | TRBV3-1/TRBV3-2 | CASSQGIAGRGVQETQYF
TRBJ1-5 | NA | TRBV19 | CASSPSGASNQPQHF
TRBJ1-6 | NA | TRBV12-3/TRBV12-4 | CASSSDTNSPLHF
TRBJ1-6 | NA | TRBV2 | CASDRSSSNSPLHF
TRBJ2-7 | NA | TRBV9 | CASSVTGNPYEQYF
TRBJ2-3 | NA | TRBV19 | CASSIGTDTQYF
TRBJ1-1 | NA | TRBV28 | CASSILEPREAFF
TRBJ2-4 | NA | TRBV3-1/TRBV3-2 | CASSARQGAVNIQYF
TRBJ2-3 | NA | TRBV18 | CASSPLGGVGTDTQYF
TRBJ1-6 | NA | TRBV30 | CAWTLGGDSPLHF
TRBJ1-1 | NA | TRBV7-8 | CASSLQSHRGAEAFF
TRBJ2-2 | NA | TRBV3-1/TRBV3-2 | CASSQGRPTGELFF
TRBJ2-1 | NA | TRBV7-9 | CASSSVVGQYNEQFF
TRBJ2-4 | few | TRBV4-2 | CASSQDEQGSKYF
TRBJ2-5 | NA | TRBV5-6 | CASSPGLNQETQYF
TRBJ2-1 | once | TRBV5-4 | CASSPDGGRYNEQFF
TRBJ2-1 | NA | TRBV11-2 | CASSLAPASDEQFF
TRBJ2-1 | NA | TRBV18 | CASSPSLTSGSYEQFF
TRBJ1-2 | NA | TRBV4-1 | CASSQDPGDYGYTF
TRBJ1-6 | NA | TRBV5-4 | CASSSNSGTGDPNSPLHF
TRBJ1-4 | NA | TRBV18 | CASSRGRDEKLFF
TRBJ2-3 | NA | TRBV7-9 | CASSSRSTALDTQYF
TRBJ2-3 | NA | TRBV10-2 | CASIQGEARGTQYF
TRBJ1-2 | NA | TRBV20-1 | CSASSGSYGYTF
TRBJ1-2 | NA | TRBV25-1 | CASSEEDRDLGYTF
TRBJ1-1 | NA | TRBV24-1 | CATRGSGGVNTEAFF
TRBJ1-5 | once | TRBV5-6 | CASSLDGGGPQHF
TRBJ1-6 | NA | TRBV19 | CASGTGLASYNSPLHF
TRBJ2-7 | NA | TRBV6-6 | CASSYGGGSYEQYF
TRBJ2-3 | NA | TRBV2 | CATGRDTDTQYF
TRBJ2-7 | NA | TRBV19 | CASSMVAGVYEQYF
TRBJ1-5 | few | TRBV7-9 | CASSAGTGGAQPQHF
TRBJ2-7 | NA | TRBV2 | CASLGHFSYEQYF
TRBJ2-7 | NA | TRBV27 | CASSPQGGRAHEQYF
TRBJ1-5 | NA | TRBV4-2 | CASSQGGPNQPQHF
TRBJ2-7 | NA | TRBV20-1 | CSAIDRAIPSYEQYF
TRBJ2-5 | once | TRBV6-1 | CASSELLLETQYF
TRBJ2-7 | few | TRBV19 | CASRGPGQGGYQQYF
TRBJ2-5 | NA | TRBV6-6 | CASRGGLNYKETQYF
TRBJ2-3 | NA | TRBV5-1 | CASSLSRLDTQYF
TRBJ2-1 | NA | TRBV19 | CASTLAGGQYNEQFF
TRBJ2-6 | NA | TRBV27 | CASSGFGDSIYSGANVLTF
TRBJ1-1 | NA | TRBV19 | CASMRRLGTEAFF
TRBJ2-7 | NA | TRBV5-1 | CASSLGRGGPFEQYF
TRBJ1-1 | NA | TRBV5-4 | CASSVGQKNTEAFF
TRBJ2-2 | NA | TRBV3-1/TRBV3-2 | CASSQVQGQGAYTGELFF
TRBJ2-3 | NA | TRBV27 | CASILRSRTSGISTDTQYF
TRBJ1-4 | NA | TRBV6-5 | CASTQQGPEKLFF
TRBJ2-1 | NA | TRBV28 | CASSQPLAGVRLEQFF
TRBJ2-1 | few | TRBV28 | CASSAAGGSYNEQFF
TRBJ1-5 | NA | TRBV28 | CASRSTGGNQPQHF
TRBJ2-5 | NA | TRBV5-6 | CASSLFTVQETQYF
TRBJ2-5 | NA | TRBV5-4 | CASSPKQGNQETQYF
TRBJ2-3 | once | TRBV9 | CASSVGTSASTDTQYF
TRBJ2-1 | NA | TRBV9 | CASSVAGVSYNEQFF
TRBJ1-1 | NA | TRBV7-2 | CASSLQGISGKAFF
TRBJ1-3 | NA | TRBV30 | CAGTVSGNTIYF
TRBJ2-3 | NA | TRBV5-1 | CASSFGTSGYTDTQYF
TRBJ2-3 | once | TRBV10-3 | CAIAREADTQYF